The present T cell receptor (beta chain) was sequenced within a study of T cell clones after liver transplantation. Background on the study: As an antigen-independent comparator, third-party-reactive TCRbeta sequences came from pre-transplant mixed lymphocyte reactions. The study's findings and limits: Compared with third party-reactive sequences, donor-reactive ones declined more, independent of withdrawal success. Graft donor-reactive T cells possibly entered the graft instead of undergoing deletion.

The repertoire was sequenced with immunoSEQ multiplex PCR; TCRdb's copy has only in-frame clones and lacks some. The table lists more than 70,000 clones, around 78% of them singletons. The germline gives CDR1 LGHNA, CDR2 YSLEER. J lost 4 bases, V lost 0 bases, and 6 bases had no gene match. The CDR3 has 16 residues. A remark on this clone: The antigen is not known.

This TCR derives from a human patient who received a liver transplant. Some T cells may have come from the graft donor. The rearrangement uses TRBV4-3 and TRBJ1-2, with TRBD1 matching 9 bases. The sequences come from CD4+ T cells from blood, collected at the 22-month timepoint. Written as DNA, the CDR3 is TGCGCCAGCAGCCAAGATTCGACAGGGGGGACCTATGGCTACACCTTC. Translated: CASSQDSTGGTYGYTF.